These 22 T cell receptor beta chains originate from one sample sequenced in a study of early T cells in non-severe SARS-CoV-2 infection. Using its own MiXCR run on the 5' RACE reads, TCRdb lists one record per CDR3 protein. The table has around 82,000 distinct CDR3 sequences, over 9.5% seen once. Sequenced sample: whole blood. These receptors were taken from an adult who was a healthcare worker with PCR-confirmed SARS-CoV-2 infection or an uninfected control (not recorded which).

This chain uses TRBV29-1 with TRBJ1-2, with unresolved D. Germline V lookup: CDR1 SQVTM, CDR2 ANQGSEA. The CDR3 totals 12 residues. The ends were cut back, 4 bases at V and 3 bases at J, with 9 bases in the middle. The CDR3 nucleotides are TGCAGCGTTGTGGAGTCGGACTATGGCTACACCTTC. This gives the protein CSVVESDYGYTF. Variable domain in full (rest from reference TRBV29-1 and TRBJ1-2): SAVISQKPSRDICQRGTSLTIQCQVDSQVTMMFWYRQQPGQSLTLIATANQGSEATYESGFVIDKFPISRPNLTFSTLTVSNMSPEDSSIYLCSVVESDYGYTFGSGTRLTVV.

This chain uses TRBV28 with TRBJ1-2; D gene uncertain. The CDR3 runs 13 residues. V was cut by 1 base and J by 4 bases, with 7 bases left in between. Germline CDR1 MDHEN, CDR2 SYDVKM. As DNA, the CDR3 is TGTGCCAGCAGTTTATCTGCGGGCTATGGCTACACCTTC. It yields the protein CASSLSAGYGYTF.

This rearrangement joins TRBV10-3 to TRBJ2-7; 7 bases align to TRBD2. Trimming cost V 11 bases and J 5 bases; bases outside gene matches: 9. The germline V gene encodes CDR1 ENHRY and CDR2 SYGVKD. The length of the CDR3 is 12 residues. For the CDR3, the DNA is TGTGCCGCTAGCGGTGGTAGCGACGAGCAGTACTTC. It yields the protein CAASGGSDEQYF.

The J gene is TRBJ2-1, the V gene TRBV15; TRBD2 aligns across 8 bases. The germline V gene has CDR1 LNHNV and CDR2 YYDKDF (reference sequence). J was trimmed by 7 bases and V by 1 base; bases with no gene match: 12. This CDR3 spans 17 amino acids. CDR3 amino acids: CATSRVPLAEVGNEQFF. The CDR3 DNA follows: TGTGCCACCAGCAGAGTCCCACTAGCGGAGGTGGGGAATGAGCAGTTCTTC.

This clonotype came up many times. The DNA of the CDR3 is TGTGCCAGCTCACCAAACCCCGGGACAGCCTACGAGCAGTACTTC. Translated, it gives CASSPNPGTAYEQYF. This chain links TRBV18 with TRBJ2-7; 7 nucleotides match TRBD1. Germline V lookup: CDR1 KGHSH, CDR2 LQKENI. There are 15 residues in the CDR3. The V gene end was trimmed by 2 bases and the J gene end by 2 bases; junction bases not matched to a gene: 6. Drawing the rest from reference TRBV18 and TRBJ2-7, the complete variable domain is NAGVMQNPRHLVRRRGQEARLRCSPMKGHSHVYWYRQLPEEGLKFMVYLQKENIIDESGMPKERFSAEFPKEGPSILRIQQVVRGDSAAYFCASSPNPGTAYEQYFGPGTRLTVT.

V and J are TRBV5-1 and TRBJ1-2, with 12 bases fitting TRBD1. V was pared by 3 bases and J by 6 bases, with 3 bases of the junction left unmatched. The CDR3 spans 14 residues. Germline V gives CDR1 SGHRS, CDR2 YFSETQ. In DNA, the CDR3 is TGCGCCAGCAGCTGGGGACAGGGGGCGGATGGCTACACCTTC. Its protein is CASSWGQGADGYTF.

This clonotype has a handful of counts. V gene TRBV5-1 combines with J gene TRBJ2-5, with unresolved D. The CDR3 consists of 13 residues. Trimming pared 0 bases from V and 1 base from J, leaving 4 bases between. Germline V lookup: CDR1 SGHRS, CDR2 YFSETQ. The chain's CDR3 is CASSLGVQETQYF. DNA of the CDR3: TGCGCCAGCAGCTTGGGAGTCCAAGAGACCCAGTACTTC.

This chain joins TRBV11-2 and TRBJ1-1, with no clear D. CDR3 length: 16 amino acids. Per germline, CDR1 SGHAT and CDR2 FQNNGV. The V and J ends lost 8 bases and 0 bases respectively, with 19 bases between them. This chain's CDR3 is CASSPPPVSMNTEAFF. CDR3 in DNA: TGTGCCAGCTCCCCACCGCCAGTCAGCATGAACACTGAAGCTTTCTTT.

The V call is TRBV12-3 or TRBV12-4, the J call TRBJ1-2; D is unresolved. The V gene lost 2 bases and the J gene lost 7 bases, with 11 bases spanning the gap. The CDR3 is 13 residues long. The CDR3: CASSLSGHSGYTF. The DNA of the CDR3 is TGTGCCAGCAGTTTATCCGGGCACTCTGGCTACACCTTC.

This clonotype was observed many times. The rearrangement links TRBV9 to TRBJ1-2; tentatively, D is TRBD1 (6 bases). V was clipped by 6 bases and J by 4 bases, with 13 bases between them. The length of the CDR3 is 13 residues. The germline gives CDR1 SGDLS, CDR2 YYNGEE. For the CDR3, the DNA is TGTGCCAGCACCGAACAGGACAGCTATGGCTACACCTTC. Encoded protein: CASTEQDSYGYTF.

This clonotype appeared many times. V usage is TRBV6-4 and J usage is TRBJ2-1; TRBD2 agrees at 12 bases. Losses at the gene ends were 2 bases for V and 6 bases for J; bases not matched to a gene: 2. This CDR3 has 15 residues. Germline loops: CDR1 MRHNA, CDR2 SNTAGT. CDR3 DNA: TGTGCCAGCAGTGACCTAGCGGGAGGGTCCAATGAGCAGTTCTTC. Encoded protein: CASSDLAGGSNEQFF.

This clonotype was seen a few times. The CDR3 coding sequence is TGTGCCAGCAGCTTCTCAATCTCTGGGGCCCTCTGGAATGAGCAGTTCTTC. Translating it yields CASSFSISGALWNEQFF. V and J are TRBV5-6 and TRBJ2-1, with D possibly TRBD1 on 5 matching bases. Trimming removed 2 bases from V and 7 bases from J, with 22 bases in between. The CDR3 runs to 17 residues. Germline CDR1 is SGHDT and CDR2 is YYEEEE.

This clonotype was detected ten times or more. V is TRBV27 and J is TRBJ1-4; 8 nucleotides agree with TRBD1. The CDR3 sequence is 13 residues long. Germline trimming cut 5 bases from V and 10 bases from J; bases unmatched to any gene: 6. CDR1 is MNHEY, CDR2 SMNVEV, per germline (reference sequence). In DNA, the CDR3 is TGTGCCAGCAGTACCCCAACAGGGGGAAAACTGTTTTTT. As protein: CASSTPTGGKLFF.

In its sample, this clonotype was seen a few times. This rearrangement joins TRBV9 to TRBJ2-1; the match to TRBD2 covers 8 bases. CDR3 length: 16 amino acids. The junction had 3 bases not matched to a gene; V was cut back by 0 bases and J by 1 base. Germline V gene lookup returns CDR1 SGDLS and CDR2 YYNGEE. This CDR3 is CASSVAREGSYNEQFF. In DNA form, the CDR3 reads TGTGCCAGCAGCGTAGCTCGGGAGGGGTCCTACAATGAGCAGTTCTTC.

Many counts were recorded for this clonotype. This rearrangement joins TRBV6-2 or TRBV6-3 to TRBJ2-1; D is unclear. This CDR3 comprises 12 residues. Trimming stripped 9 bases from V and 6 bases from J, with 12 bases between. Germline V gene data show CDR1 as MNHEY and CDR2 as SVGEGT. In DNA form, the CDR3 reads TGTGCCAGTTGGTCGGGCCCCAATGAGCAGTTCTTC. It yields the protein CASWSGPNEQFF.

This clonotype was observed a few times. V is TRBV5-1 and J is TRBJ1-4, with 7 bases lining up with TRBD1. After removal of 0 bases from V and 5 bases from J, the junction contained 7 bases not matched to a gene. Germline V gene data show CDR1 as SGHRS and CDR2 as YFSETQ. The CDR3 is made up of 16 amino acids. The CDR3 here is CASSLGDSLLNEKLFF. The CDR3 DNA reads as TGCGCCAGCAGCTTGGGGGACAGCCTTCTGAATGAAAAACTGTTTTTT.

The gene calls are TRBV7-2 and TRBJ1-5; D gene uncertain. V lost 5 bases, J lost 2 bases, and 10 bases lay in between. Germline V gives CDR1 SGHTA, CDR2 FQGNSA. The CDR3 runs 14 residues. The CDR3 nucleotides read TGTGCCAGCAGCGATTACGGGGGCAATCAGCCCCAGCATTTT. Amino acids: CASSDYGGNQPQHF.

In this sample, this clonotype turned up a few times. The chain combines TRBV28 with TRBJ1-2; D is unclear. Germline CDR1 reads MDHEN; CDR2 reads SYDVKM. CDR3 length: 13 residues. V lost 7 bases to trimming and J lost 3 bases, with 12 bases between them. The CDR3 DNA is TGTGCCAGCAACCCGGGGAGGTACTATGGCTACACCTTC. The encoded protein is CASNPGRYYGYTF.

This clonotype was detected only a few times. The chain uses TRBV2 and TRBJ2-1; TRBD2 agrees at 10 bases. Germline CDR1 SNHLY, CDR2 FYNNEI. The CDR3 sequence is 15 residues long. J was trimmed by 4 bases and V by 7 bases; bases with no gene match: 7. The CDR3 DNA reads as TGTGCCAGCATGCAGCGGGAGGGACGGTACAATGAGCAGTTCTTC. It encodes CASMQREGRYNEQFF.

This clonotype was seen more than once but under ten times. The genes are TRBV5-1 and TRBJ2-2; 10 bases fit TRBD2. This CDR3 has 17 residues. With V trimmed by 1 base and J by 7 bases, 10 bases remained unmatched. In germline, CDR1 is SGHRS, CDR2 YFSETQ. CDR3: CASSLSPSGRANGELFF. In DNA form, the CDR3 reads TGCGCCAGCAGCTTGAGCCCCAGCGGGAGGGCCAACGGGGAGCTGTTTTTT.

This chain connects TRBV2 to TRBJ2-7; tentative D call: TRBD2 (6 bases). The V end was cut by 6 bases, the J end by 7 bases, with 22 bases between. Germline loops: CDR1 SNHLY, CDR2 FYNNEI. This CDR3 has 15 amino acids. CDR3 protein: CASRDAGTTAGEQYF. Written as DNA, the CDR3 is TGTGCCAGCAGGGACGCCGGGACCACGGCGGGGGAGCAGTACTTC.

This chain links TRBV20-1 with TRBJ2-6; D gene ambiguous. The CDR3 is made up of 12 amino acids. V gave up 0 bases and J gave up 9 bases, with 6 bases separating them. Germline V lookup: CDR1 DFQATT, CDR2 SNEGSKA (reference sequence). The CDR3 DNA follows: TGCAGTGCTAGAGAAGGAATCAACGTCCTGACTTTC. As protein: CSAREGINVLTF.